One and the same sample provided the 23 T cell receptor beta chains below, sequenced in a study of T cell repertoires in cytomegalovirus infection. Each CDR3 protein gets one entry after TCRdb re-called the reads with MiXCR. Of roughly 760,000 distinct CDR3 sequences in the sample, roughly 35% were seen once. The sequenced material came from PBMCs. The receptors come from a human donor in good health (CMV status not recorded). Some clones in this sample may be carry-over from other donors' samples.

The chain's CDR3 is CASGMGGRVNEQFF. CDR3 bases: TGTGCCAGCGGCATGGGCGGGAGAGTCAATGAGCAGTTCTTC. The rearrangement joins TRBV6-8 to TRBJ2-1; 7 bases match TRBD2. After removal of 8 bases from V and 6 bases from J, the junction contained 10 bases not matched to a gene. Germline V CDR1 and CDR2: MNHGY, SAAAGT. This CDR3 spans 14 amino acids.

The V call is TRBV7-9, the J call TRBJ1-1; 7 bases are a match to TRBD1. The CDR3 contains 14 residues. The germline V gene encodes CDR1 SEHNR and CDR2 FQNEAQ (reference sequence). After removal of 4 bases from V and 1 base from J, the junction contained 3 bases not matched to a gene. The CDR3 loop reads CASSSQGKNTEAFF. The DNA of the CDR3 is TGTGCCAGCAGCTCACAGGGGAAGAACACTGAAGCTTTCTTT.

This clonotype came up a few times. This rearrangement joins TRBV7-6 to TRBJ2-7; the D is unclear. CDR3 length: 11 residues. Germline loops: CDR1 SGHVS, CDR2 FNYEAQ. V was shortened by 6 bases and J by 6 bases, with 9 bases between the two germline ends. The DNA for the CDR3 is TGTGCCAGCAGTACGCCTGGCGAGCAGTACTTC. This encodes CASSTPGEQYF. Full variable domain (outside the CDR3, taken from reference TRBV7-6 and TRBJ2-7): GAGVSQSPRYKVTKRGQDVALRCDPISGHVSLYWYRQALGQGPEFLTYFNYEAQQDKSGLPNDRFSAERPEGSISTLTIQRTEQRDSAMYRCASSTPGEQYFGPGTRLTVT.

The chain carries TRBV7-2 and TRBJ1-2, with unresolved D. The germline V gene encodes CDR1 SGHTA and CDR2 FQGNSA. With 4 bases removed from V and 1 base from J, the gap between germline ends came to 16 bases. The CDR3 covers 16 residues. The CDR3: CASSYLRSLYNYGYTF. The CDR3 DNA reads TGTGCCAGCAGCTATCTCCGGAGTCTTTATAACTATGGCTACACCTTC.

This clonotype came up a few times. The CDR3 region is CASSGVGRGEQETQYF. DNA for the CDR3: TGTGCCAGCTCGGGAGTGGGCAGGGGAGAACAAGAGACCCAGTACTTC. The chain has TRBV18 and TRBJ2-5; TRBD1 might be the D (6 bases). Trimming removed 6 bases at V and 2 bases at J, with 19 bases between. Germline V gene sequence: CDR1 KGHSH, CDR2 LQKENI. The CDR3 has 16 residues.

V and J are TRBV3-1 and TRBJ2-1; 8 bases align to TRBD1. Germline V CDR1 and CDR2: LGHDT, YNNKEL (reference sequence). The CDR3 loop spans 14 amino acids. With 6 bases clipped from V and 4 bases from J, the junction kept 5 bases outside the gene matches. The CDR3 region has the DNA TGTGCCAGCAGTGGACAGGGAAGATACAATGAGCAGTTCTTC. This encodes CASSGQGRYNEQFF.

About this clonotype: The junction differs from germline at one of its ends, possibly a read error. The CDR3 protein is CARSLALSNDQFF. The CDR3 bases are TGTGCCAGAAGCTTAGCGCTCTCGAATGATCAGTTCTTC. The rearrangement uses TRBV7-2 and TRBJ2-1; tentatively, D is TRBD2 (5 bases). The CDR3 is 13 amino acids. The germline gives CDR1 SGHTA, CDR2 FQGNSA.

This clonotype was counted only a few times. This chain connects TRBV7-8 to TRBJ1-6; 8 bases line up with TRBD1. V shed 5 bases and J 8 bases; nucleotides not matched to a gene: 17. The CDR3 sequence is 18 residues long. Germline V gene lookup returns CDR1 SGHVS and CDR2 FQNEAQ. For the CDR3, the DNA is TGTGCCAGCAGCAAGAACGACAGGGGTGGAAACTTTGATTCACCCCTCCACTTT. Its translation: CASSKNDRGGNFDSPLHF.

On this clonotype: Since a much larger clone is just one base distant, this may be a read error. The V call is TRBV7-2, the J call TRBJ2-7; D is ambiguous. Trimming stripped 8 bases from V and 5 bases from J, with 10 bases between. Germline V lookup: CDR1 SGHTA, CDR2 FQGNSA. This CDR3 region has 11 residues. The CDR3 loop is CASGSTHEQYF. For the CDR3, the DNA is TGTGCCAGCGGCTCCACCCACGAGCAGTACTTC.

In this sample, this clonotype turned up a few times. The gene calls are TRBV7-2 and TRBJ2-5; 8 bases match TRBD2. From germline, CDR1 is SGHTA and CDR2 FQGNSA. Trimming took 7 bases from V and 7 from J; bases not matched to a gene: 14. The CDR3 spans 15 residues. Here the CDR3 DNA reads TGTGCCAGCACCCAGCGGGAGATGAACTTAAGGACCCAGTACTTC. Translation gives CASTQREMNLRTQYF.

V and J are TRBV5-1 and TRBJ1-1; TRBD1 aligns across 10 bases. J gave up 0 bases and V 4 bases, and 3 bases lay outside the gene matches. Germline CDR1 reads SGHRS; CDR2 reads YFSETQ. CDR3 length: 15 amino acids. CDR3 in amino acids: CASSDRGRVNTEAFF. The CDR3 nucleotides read TGCGCCAGCAGCGACAGGGGGCGGGTGAACACTGAAGCTTTCTTT.

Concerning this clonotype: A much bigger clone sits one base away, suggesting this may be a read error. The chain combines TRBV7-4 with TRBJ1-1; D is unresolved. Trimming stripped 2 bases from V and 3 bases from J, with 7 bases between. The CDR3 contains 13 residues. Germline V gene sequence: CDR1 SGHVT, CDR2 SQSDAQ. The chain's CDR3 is CASSLNTDTEAFF. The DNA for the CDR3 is TGTGCCAGCAGCTTAAACACAGACACTGAAGCTTTCTTT.

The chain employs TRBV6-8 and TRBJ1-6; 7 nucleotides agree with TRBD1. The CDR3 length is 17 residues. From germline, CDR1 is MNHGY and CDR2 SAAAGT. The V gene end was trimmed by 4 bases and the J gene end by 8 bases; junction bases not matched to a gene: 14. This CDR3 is CASSSDRNGYWDSPLHF. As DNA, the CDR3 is TGTGCCAGCAGTTCGGACAGGAACGGGTATTGGGATTCACCCCTCCACTTT.

This chain's CDR3 is CASSPPSALNEKLFF. CDR3 DNA: TGTGCCAGCTCACCACCATCGGCCTTGAATGAAAAACTGTTTTTT. This rearrangement joins TRBV18 to TRBJ1-4; no definite D call. The CDR3 covers 15 residues. CDR1 is KGHSH, CDR2 LQKENI, per germline. Deletions cut 0 bases from V and 5 bases from J, with 10 bases between. The complete variable domain, with remaining parts taken from reference TRBV18 and TRBJ1-4, reads NAGVMQNPRHLVRRRGQEARLRCSPMKGHSHVYWYRQLPEEGLKFMVYLQKENIIDESGMPKERFSAEFPKEGPSILRIQQVVRGDSAAYFCASSPPSALNEKLFFGSGTQLSVL.

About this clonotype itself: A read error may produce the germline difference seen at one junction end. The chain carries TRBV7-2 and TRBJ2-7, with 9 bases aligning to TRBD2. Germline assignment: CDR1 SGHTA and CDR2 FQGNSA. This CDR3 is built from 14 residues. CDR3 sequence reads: CASSFVLAGIEPYF. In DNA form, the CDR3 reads TGTGCCAGCAGCTTCGTTCTAGCGGGAATCGAGCCGTACTTC.

CDR3 in DNA: TGTGCCAGCAGCTTAGTGACTAGCGGGGGGGACAAGGATGAGCAGTTCTTC. Translated: CASSLVTSGGDKDEQFF. J is TRBJ2-1 and V is TRBV7-6, with TRBD2 matching 14 bases. Germline V gene data show CDR1 as SGHVS and CDR2 as FNYEAQ. V trimming: 1 base; J trimming: 8 bases; junction bases outside the gene matches: 7. The CDR3 length is 17 residues.

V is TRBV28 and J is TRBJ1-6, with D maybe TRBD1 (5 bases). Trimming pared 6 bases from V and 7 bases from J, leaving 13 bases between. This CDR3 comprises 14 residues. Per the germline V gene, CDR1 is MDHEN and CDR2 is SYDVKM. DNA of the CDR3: TGTGCCAGCAGGCCCTTGACAGACAATTCACCCCTCCACTTT. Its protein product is CASRPLTDNSPLHF.

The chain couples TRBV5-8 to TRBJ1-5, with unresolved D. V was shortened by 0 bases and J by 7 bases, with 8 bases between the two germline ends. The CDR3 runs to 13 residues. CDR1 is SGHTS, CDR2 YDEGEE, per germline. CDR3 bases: TGTGCCAGCAGCTTGGGGGCCCGCCAGCCCCAGCATTTT. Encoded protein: CASSLGARQPQHF.

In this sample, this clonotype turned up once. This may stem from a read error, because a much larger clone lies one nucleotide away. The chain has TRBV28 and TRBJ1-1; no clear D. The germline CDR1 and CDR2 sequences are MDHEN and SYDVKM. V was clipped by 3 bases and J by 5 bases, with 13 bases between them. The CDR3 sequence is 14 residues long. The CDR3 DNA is TGTGCCAGCAGTTTTCGGTTTGTGGGGACTGAAGCTTTCTTT. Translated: CASSFRFVGTEAFF.

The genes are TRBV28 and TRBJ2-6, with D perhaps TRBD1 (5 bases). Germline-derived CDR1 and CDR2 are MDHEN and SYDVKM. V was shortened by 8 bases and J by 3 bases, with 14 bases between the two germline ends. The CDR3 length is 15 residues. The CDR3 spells CASSYTGYGANVLTF. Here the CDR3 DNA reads TGTGCCAGCTCTTACACAGGTTATGGGGCCAACGTCCTGACTTTC.

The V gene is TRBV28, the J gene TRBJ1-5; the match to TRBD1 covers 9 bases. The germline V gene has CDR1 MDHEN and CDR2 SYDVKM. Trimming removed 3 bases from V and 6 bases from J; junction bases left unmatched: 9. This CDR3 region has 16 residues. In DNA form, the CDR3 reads TGTGCCAGCAGTTTGGAGGGACAGGGTTACGCTCAGCCCCAGCATTTT. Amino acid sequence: CASSLEGQGYAQPQHF.

The CDR3 coding sequence is TGCGCCAGCAGCCAAGTCATCTCCGGGACAGTCGGTGGAAACACCATATATTTT. It translates to CASSQVISGTVGGNTIYF. V is TRBV4-1 and J is TRBJ1-3, with 7 bases that match TRBD1. Germline loops: CDR1 MGHRA, CDR2 YSYEKL. Trimming cost V 1 base and J 3 bases; bases outside gene matches: 12. CDR3 size: 18 residues.

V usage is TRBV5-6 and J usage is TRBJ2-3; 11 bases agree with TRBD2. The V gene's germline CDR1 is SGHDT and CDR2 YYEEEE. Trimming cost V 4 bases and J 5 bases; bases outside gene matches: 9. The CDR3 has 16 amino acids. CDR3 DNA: TGTGCCAGCAGCGAACTAGCGGGAGTTACCGGAGATACGCAGTATTTT. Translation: CASSELAGVTGDTQYF. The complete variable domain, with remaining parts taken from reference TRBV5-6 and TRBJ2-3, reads DAGVTQSPTHLIKTRGQQVTLRCSPKSGHDTVSWYQQALGQGPQFIFQYYEEEERQRGNFPDRFSGHQFPNYSSELNVNALLLGDSALYLCASSELAGVTGDTQYFGPGTRLTVL.